The clone carrying this T cell receptor beta chain was seen repeatedly, ten times or more. Antigen specificity is unknown. Breast cancer patients provided tissue from their axillary draining lymph nodes. This entry comes from a study of breast tumors, draining lymph nodes, adjacent tissues. TCRdb processed the multiplex PCR reads anew with MiXCR; each CDR3 protein has one entry. Among under 250,000 distinct CDR3 sequences listed, 32% were seen once. Findings of the study overall: Tumor repertoires ranked between lymph nodes and nontumor tissue in diversity, with V and J gene preferences. Tumor and nontumor repertoires were significantly more similar in luminal-like than in basal-like breast cancer. That most tumor T cells come from lymph nodes remained unproven.

Germline V gene sequence: CDR1 SEHNR, CDR2 FQNEAQ (reference sequence). Trimming shortened V by 7 bases and J by 6 bases, and 10 bases separated the two germline ends. The CDR3 contains 11 residues. Sequenced: axillary lymph node tissue. The receptor comes from a female donor with breast cancer. Some clones in this sample may be carry-over from other donors' samples. The chain couples TRBV7-9 to TRBJ2-7, with D unclear. CDR3 amino acids: CASTRESEQYF. CDR3 in DNA: TGTGCCAGCACCCGAGAGAGCGAGCAGTACTTC.